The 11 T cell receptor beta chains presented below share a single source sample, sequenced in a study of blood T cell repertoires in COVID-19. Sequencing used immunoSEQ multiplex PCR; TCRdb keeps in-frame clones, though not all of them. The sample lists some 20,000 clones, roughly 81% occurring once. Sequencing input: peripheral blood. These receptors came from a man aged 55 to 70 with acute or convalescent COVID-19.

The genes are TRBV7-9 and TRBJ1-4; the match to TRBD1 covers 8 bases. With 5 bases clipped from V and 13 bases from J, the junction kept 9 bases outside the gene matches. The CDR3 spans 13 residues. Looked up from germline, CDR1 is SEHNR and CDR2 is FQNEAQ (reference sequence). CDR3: CASSTPDRVGLFF. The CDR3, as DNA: TGTGCCAGCAGCACCCCGGACAGGGTAGGACTGTTTTTT.

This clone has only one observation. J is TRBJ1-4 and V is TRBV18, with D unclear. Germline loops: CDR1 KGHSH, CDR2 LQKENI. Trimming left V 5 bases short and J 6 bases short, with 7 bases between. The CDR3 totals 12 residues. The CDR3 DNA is TGTGCCAGCTCAGAACGGGATGAAAAACTGTTTTTT. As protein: CASSERDEKLFF.

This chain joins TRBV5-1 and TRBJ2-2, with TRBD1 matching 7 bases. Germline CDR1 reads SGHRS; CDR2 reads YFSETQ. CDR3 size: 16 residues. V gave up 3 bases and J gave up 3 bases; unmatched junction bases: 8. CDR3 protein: CASSSTGTAYTGELFF. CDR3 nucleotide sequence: TGCGCCAGCAGCTCTACCGGGACAGCCTACACCGGGGAGCTGTTTTTT.

For the CDR3, the DNA is TGTGCCAGCAGTGAGATGGGCCCTTCCTCAAACACCATATATTTT. Amino acid sequence: CASSEMGPSSNTIYF. The rearrangement links TRBV2 to TRBJ1-3; D gene uncertain. The V and J ends lost 3 bases and 6 bases respectively, with 15 bases between them. The length of the CDR3 is 15 residues. CDR1 is SNHLY, CDR2 FYNNEI, per germline. Complete variable domain (other parts from reference TRBV2 and TRBJ1-3): EPEVTQTPSHQVTQMGQEVILRCVPISNHLYFYWYRQILGQKVEFLVSFYNNEISEKSEIFDDQFSVERPDGSNFTLKIRSTKLEDSAMYFCASSEMGPSSNTIYFGEGSWLTVV.

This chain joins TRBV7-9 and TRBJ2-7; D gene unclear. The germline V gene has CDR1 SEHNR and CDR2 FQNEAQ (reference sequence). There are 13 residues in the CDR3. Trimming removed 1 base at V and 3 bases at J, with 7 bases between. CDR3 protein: CASSLGVYYEQYF. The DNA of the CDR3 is TGTGCCAGCAGCTTAGGTGTATACTACGAGCAGTACTTC.

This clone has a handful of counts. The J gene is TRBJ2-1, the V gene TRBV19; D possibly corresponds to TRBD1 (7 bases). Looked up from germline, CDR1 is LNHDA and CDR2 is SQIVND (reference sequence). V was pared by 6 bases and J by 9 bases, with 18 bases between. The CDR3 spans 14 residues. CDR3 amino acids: CASRSGQGVSEQFF. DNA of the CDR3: TGTGCCAGTAGAAGCGGGCAGGGGGTGAGTGAGCAGTTCTTC. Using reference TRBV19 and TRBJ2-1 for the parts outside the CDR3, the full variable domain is DGGITQSPKYLFRKEGQNVTLSCEQNLNHDAMYWYRQDPGQGLRLIYYSQIVNDFQKGDIAEGYSVSREKKESFPLTVTSAQKNPTAFYLCASRSGQGVSEQFFGPGTRLTVL.

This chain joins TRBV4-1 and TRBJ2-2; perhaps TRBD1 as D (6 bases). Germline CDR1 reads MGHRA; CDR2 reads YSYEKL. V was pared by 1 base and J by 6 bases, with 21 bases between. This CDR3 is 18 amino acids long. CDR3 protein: CASSQVPGTFPSAGELFF. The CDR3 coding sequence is TGCGCCAGCAGCCAAGTACCTGGGACATTCCCCTCCGCCGGGGAGCTGTTTTTT.

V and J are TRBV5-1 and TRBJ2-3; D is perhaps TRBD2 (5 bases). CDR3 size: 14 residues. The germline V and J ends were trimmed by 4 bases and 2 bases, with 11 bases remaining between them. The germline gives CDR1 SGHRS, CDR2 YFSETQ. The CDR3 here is CASSLAVITDTQYF. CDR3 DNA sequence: TGCGCCAGCAGCCTAGCTGTGATCACAGATACGCAGTATTTT.

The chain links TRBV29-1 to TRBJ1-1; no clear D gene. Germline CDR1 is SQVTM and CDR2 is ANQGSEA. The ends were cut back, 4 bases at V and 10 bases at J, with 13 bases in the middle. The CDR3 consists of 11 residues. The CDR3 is CSVVLVSVAFF. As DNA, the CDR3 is TGCAGCGTTGTCCTAGTCTCTGTAGCTTTCTTT.

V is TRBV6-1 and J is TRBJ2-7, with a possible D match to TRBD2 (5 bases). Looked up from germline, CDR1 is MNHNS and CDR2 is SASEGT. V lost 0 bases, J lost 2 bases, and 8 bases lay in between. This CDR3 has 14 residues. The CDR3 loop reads CASSEAWGAYEQYF. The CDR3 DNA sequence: TGTGCCAGCAGTGAAGCCTGGGGAGCCTACGAGCAGTACTTC.

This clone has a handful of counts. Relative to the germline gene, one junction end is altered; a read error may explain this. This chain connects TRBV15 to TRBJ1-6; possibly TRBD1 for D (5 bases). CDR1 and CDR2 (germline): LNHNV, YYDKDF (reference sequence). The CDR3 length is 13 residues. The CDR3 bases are TGTGCCACCATCAGACAGACAAATTCACCCCTCCACTTT. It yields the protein CATIRQTNSPLHF.